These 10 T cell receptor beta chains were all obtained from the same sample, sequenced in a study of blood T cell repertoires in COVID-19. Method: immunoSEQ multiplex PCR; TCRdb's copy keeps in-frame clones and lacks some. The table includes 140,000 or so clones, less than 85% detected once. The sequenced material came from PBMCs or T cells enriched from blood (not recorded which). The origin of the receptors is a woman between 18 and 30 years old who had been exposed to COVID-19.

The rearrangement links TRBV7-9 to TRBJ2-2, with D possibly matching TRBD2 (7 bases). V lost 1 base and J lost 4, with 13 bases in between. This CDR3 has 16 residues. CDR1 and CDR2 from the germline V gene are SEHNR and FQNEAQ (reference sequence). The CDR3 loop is CASSLGGGAATGELFF. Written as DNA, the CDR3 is TGTGCCAGCAGCTTAGGAGGGGGGGCCGCCACCGGGGAGCTGTTTTTT. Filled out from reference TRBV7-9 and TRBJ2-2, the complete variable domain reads DTGVSQNPRHKITKRGQNVTFRCDPISEHNRLYWYRQTLGQGPEFLTYFQNEAQLEKSRLLSDRFSAERPKGSFSTLEIQRTEQGDSAMYLCASSLGGGAATGELFFGEGSRLTVL.

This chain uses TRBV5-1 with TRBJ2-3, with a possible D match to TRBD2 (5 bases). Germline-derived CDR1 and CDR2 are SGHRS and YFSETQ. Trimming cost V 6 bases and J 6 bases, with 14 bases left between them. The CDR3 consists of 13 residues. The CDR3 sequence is CASTQYGGDTQYF. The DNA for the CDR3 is TGCGCCAGCACACAATACGGCGGGGATACGCAGTATTTT. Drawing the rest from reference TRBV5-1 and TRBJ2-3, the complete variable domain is KAGVTQTPRYLIKTRGQQVTLSCSPISGHRSVSWYQQTPGQGLQFLFEYFSETQRNKGNFPGRFSGRQFSNSRSEMNVSTLELGDSALYLCASTQYGGDTQYFGPGTRLTVL.

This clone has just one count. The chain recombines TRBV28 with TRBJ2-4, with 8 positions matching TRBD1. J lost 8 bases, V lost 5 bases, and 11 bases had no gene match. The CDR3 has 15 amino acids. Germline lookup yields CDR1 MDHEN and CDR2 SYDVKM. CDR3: CASSRADRVVHIQYF. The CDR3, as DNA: TGTGCCAGCAGTCGAGCGGACAGGGTTGTTCACATTCAGTACTTC.

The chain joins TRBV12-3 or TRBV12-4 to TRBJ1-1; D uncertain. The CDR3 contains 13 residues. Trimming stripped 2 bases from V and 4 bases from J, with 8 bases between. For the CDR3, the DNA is TGTGCCAGCAGTTTATTACAGTCCACTGAAGCTTTCTTT. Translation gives CASSLLQSTEAFF.

The CDR3 here is CASSVASSGNTIYF. The CDR3 coding sequence is TGTGCCAGCAGCGTAGCGAGCTCTGGAAACACCATATATTTT. The V call is TRBV9, the J call TRBJ1-3, with D hard to call. Germline CDR1 SGDLS, CDR2 YYNGEE. This CDR3 region has 14 residues. The V and J ends lost 0 bases and 0 bases respectively, with 4 bases between them.

CDR3 sequence reads: CASSLAPTGTTNQPQHF. The CDR3 bases are TGCGCCAGCAGCTTGGCCCCTACAGGGACGACCAATCAGCCCCAGCATTTT. The chain recombines TRBV5-1 with TRBJ1-5; possibly TRBD1 for D (6 bases). This CDR3 is 17 amino acids long. Trimming removed 0 bases from V and 3 bases from J, with 16 bases in between. The germline CDR1 and CDR2 sequences are SGHRS and YFSETQ.

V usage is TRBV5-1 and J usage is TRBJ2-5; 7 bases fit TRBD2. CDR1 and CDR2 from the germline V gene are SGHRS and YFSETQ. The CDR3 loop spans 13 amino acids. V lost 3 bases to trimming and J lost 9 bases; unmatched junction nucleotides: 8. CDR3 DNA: TGCGCCAGCAGCTCCCCCTGGGAGGGCCCCCAGTACTTC. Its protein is CASSSPWEGPQYF.

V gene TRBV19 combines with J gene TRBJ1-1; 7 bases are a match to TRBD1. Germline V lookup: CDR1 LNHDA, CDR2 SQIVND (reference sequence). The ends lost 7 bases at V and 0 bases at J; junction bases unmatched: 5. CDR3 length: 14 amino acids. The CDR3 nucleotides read TGTGCCAGTACCGAAGACAGGGTGAACACTGAAGCTTTCTTT. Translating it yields CASTEDRVNTEAFF.

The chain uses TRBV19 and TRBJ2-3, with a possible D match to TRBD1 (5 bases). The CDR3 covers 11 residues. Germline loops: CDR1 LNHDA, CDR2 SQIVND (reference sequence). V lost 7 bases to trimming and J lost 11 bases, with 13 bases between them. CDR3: CASTPGYGQYF. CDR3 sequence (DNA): TGTGCCAGTACCCCAGGGTATGGGCAGTATTTT.

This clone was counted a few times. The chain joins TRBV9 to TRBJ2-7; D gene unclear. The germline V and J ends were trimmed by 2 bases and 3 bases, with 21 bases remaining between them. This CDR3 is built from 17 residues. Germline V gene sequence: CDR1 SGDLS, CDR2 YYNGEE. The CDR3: CASSVNDLEQGSYEQYF. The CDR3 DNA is TGTGCCAGCAGCGTGAATGACTTGGAGCAAGGAAGCTACGAGCAGTACTTC.